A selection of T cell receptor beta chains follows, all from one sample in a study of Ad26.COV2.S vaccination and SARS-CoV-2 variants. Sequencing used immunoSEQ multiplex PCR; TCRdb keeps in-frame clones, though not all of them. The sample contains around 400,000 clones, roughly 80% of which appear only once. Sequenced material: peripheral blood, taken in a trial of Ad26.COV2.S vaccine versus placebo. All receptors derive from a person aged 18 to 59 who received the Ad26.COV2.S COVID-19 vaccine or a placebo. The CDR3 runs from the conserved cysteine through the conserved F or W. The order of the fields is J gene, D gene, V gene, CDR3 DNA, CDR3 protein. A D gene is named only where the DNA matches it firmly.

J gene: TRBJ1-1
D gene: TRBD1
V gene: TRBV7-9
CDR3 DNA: TGTGCCAGCAGCTTAGGGACAGGGAGGACTGAAGCTTTCTTT
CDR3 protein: CASSLGTGRTEAFF

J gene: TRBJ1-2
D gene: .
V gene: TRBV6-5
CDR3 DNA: TGTGCCAGCAGTTACGGCTCAGGAGCCAACTATGGCTACACCTTC
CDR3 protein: CASSYGSGANYGYTF

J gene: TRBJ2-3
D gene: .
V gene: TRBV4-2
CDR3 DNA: TGTGCCAGCAGCCAAGAATTCGCAGCTACAGATACGCAGTATTTT
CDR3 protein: CASSQEFAATDTQYF

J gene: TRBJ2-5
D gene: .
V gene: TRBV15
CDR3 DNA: TGTGCCACCGCTAAGGATATGGGGGTCGAGACCCAGTACTTC
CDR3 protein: CATAKDMGVETQYF

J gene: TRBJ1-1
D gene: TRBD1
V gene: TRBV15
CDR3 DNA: TGTGCCACCAGCACGGGACAGGAAGCCTTGTACACTGAAGCTTTCTTT
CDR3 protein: CATSTGQEALYTEAFF

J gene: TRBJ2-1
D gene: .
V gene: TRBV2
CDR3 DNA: TGTGCCAGCAGGGGGGACTCCAACAATGAGCAGTTCTTC
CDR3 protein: CASRGDSNNEQFF

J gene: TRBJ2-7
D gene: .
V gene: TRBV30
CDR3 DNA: TGTGCCTGGAGTGAGACAGTGCTACACGAGCAGTACTTC
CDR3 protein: CAWSETVLHEQYF

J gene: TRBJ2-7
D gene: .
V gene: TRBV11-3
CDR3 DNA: TGTGCCAGCAGCTTACTGGACAGCTACGAGCAGTACTTC
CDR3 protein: CASSLLDSYEQYF

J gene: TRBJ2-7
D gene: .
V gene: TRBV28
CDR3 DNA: TGTGCCAGCAGTTGGGGGGACCGTTACGAGCAGTACTTC
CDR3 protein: CASSWGDRYEQYF

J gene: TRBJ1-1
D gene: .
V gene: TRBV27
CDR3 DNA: TGTGCCAGCAGTCCACAGGGAGGCACTGAAGCTTTCTTT
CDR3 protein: CASSPQGGTEAFF

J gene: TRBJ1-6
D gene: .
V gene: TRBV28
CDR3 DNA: TGTGCCAGCAATCCTGCCGGGACTGCCGATAATTCACCCCTCCACTTT
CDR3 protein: CASNPAGTADNSPLHF

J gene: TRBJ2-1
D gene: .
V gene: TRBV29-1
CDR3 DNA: TGCAGCGTTGGCCTGGGCCATTCGAATGAGCAGTTCTTC
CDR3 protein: CSVGLGHSNEQFF

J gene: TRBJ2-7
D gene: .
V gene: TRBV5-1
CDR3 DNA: TGCGCCAGCAGCTTGGGACAGCTTCTTTCCTACGAGCAGTACTTC
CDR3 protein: CASSLGQLLSYEQYF

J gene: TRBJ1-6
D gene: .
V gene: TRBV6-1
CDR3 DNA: TGTGCCAGCAGTGAAGTACCCCTGCGGCCTAGGGGTAATTCACCCCTCCACTTT
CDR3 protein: CASSEVPLRPRGNSPLHF

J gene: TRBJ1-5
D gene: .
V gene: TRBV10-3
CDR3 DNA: TGTGCCATCAGTGATTCCTTGGCAGGGCAGCCCCAGCATTTT
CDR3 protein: CAISDSLAGQPQHF

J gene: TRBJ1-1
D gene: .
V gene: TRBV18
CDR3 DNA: TGTGCCAGCTCTCTCAGGAACACTGAAGCTTTCTTT
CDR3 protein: CASSLRNTEAFF